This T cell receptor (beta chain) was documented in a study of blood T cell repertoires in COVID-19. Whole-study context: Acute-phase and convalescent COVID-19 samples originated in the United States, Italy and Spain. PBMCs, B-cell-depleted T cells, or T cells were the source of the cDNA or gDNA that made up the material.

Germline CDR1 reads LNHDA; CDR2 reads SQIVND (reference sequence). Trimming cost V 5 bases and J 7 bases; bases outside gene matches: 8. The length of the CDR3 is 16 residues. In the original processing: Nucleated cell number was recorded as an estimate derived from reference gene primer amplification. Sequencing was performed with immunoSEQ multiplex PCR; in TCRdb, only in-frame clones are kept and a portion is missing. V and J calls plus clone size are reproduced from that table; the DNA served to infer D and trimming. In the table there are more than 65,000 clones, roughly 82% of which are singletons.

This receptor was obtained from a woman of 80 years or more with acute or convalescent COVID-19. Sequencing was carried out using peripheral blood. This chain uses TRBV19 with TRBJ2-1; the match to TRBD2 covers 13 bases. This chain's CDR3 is CASSSPGTSGTNEQFF. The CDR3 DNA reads TGTGCCAGTAGTTCCCCCGGGACTAGCGGGACTAATGAGCAGTTCTTC.